A single sample is the source of the 5 T cell receptor beta chains below, sequenced in a study of Graves' ophthalmopathy and Graves' hyperthyroidism. RNA transcripts served as template for amplifying TCR beta CDR3 sequences. In the first round, RT-PCR was carried out with HTBI primers, and a multiplex PCR formed the second round. TCRdb reprocessed the multiplex PCR reads with MiXCR, giving one entry per CDR3 protein. The sample lists approximately 460,000 distinct CDR3 sequences, about an eighth seen once, with about a tenth in the top ten. Sequencing was carried out using blood. The receptor set was obtained from a woman aged 30 to 39 with Graves' ophthalmopathy.

The chain couples TRBV6-2 or TRBV6-3 to TRBJ2-3, with 9 bases identical to TRBD2. Germline loops: CDR1 MNHEY, CDR2 SVGEGT. V shed 8 bases and J 3 bases; nucleotides not matched to a gene: 3. The CDR3 has 13 residues. The CDR3 DNA is TGTGCCAGCGGGCTAGCGGGAACAGATACGCAGTATTTT. This codes for CASGLAGTDTQYF.

This clonotype was seen at least ten times. V gene TRBV27 combines with J gene TRBJ1-6; TRBD1 aligns across 7 bases. The V gene end was trimmed by 2 bases and the J gene end by 7 bases; junction bases not matched to a gene: 2. CDR3 length equals 14 residues. Germline values: CDR1 MNHEY, CDR2 SMNVEV (reference sequence). The CDR3 DNA sequence: TGTGCCAGCAGTTTAAGGGGGCTCAATTCACCCCTCCACTTT. Residues: CASSLRGLNSPLHF.

In its sample, this clonotype was seen many times. This chain uses TRBV18 with TRBJ1-6, with 8 bases fitting TRBD1. The V segment lost 3 bases and the J segment 6 bases; nucleotides outside the gene matches: 4. The CDR3 runs to 15 residues. Germline lookup yields CDR1 KGHSH and CDR2 LQKENI. This chain's CDR3 is CASSPRQGANSPLHF. CDR3 DNA sequence: TGTGCCAGCTCACCTCGGCAGGGGGCTAATTCACCCCTCCACTTT.

At least ten counts were recorded for this clonotype. This sequence joins TRBV6-1 and TRBJ2-7; a weak D match, TRBD1 (5 bases). The CDR3 extends over 13 amino acids. Between the trimmed V and J ends, which lost 6 bases and 2 bases, there was a span of 11 bases. From germline, CDR1 is MNHNS and CDR2 SASEGT. CDR3 nucleotide sequence: TGTGCCAGCAGCCCGGACAAAACCTACGAGCAGTACTTC. Translated: CASSPDKTYEQYF.

The V call is TRBV12-3 or TRBV12-4, the J call TRBJ2-7, with 9 nucleotides matching TRBD1. Unmatched junction bases numbered 5, after V lost 0 bases and J lost 5 bases. CDR3 length: 15 amino acids. CDR3 bases: TGTGCCAGCAGTTTAGCGGACAGGGACAGGGACGAGCAGTACTTC. Encoded protein: CASSLADRDRDEQYF.